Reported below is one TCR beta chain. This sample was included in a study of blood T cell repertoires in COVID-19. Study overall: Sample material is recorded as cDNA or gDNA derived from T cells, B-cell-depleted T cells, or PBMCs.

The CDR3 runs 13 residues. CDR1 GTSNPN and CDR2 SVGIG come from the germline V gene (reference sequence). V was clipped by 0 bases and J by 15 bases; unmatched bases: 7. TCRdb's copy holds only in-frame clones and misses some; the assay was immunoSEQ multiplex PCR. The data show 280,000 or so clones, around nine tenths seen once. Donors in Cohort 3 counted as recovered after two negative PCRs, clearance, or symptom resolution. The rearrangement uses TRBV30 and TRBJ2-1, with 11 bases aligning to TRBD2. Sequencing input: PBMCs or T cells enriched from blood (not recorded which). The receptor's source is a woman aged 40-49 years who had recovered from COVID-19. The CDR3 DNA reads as TGTGCCTGGAGTGTCTCGACTAGCGGGACCCCGTTCTTC. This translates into CAWSVSTSGTPFF.